This T cell receptor (beta chain) was sequenced during a study of tumor and adjacent non-tumor tissue in lung cancer. Turning to the study itself: The patients, roughly 10 men and 4 to 6 women, were about 31 to 76 with stage I to III disease. On average, productive TCRbeta reads reached about 4 million per sample.

As to this clonotype: The target antigen is unknown. One end of the junction is discordant with germline, which a read error may explain.

Germline CDR1 and CDR2: MNHNS and SASEGT. This CDR3 is 13 amino acids long. TCRbeta libraries were built with three rounds of nested PCR, modified from ARM-PCR. MiXCR, applied by TCRdb to the multiplex PCR reads, yields one record per CDR3 protein. The table has 55,000 to 70,000 distinct CDR3 sequences, just under 60% seen once; the top ten hold over 20%. No cell sorting was done before RNA was extracted from the tissue. Notes on the study in general: Top 100 clones took a larger repertoire share in normal lung.

This TCR came from a man aged 45-60 years with non-small cell lung cancer. Sequencing was performed on lung tumor tissue. J is TRBJ1-6 and V is TRBV6-1, with D uncertain. DNA for the CDR3: TGTGCCAGCTTTTCACTGGGTAATTCAGCCCTCCACTTT. Translation gives CASFSLGNSALHF.